What follows are 22 T cell receptor beta chains derived from one specimen sequenced in a study of blood T cell repertoires in COVID-19. Profiled with immunoSEQ multiplex PCR; TCRdb holds only in-frame clones, not every one. The sample carries approximately 350,000 clones, around 82% recorded once. The source material was peripheral blood. These receptors were obtained from a young man with active or convalescent COVID-19.

In its sample, this clone was seen a few times. The J gene is TRBJ1-2, the V gene TRBV28, with TRBD1 matching 9 bases. Trimming cost V 5 bases and J 8 bases; bases outside gene matches: 9. The CDR3 sequence is 14 residues long. CDR1 is MDHEN, CDR2 SYDVKM, per germline. CDR3 loop: CASSPGQGALGYTF. In DNA, the CDR3 is TGTGCCAGCAGTCCGGGACAGGGAGCGTTAGGCTACACCTTC.

This chain uses TRBV7-8 with TRBJ1-2; TRBD1 aligns across 7 bases. The CDR3 contains 16 residues. V was clipped by 3 bases and J by 7 bases; unmatched bases: 14. Germline V gene lookup returns CDR1 SGHVS and CDR2 FQNEAQ. CDR3 loop: CASSFFRDRGEFGYTF. Here the CDR3 DNA reads TGTGCCAGCAGCTTCTTCCGGGACAGAGGAGAGTTTGGCTACACCTTC.

V gene TRBV11-3 combines with J gene TRBJ1-1; D possibly corresponds to TRBD1 (5 bases). The CDR3 has 14 residues. The V and J ends lost 4 bases and 8 bases respectively, with 17 bases between them. Germline V gene data show CDR1 as SGHNT and CDR2 as YENEEA. Here the CDR3 reads CASSWRDREVEAFF. The CDR3, as DNA: TGTGCCAGCAGCTGGCGGGACCGTGAGGTGGAAGCTTTCTTT.

The chain employs TRBV30 and TRBJ1-4; D remains unclear. Germline CDR1 reads GTSNPN; CDR2 reads SVGIG (reference sequence). The CDR3 totals 14 residues. Deletions cut 1 base from V and 7 bases from J, with 13 bases between. The CDR3 DNA reads as TGTGCCTGGAGTGAATCGTCTACGGGTGAAAAACTGTTTTTT. It specifies CAWSESSTGEKLFF.

The chain links TRBV5-4 to TRBJ2-1, with TRBD2 identical over 9 bases. Losses at the gene ends were 3 bases for V and 7 bases for J; bases not matched to a gene: 14. Germline V gives CDR1 SGHNT, CDR2 YYREEE (reference sequence). This CDR3 is built from 17 residues. CDR3 amino acids: CASSSGLALGAGNEQFF. For the CDR3, the DNA is TGTGCCAGCAGCTCGGGACTAGCCCTTGGAGCCGGAAATGAGCAGTTCTTC.

The rearrangement links TRBV4-1 to TRBJ1-2; D gene ambiguous. CDR1 is MGHRA and CDR2 is YSYEKL in the germline V gene. This CDR3 contains 12 residues. Trimming removed 0 bases at V and 7 bases at J, with 6 bases between. CDR3 residues: CASSQDLRGYTF. In DNA form, the CDR3 reads TGCGCCAGCAGCCAAGATCTACGTGGCTACACCTTC.

This chain connects TRBV4-1 to TRBJ2-2, with 9 bases fitting TRBD1. After removal of 5 bases from V and 4 bases from J, the junction contained 14 bases not matched to a gene. Per the germline V gene, CDR1 is MGHRA and CDR2 is YSYEKL. This CDR3 region has 18 residues. Here the CDR3 reads CASSAHRGRGFFTGELFF. CDR3 DNA: TGCGCCAGCAGCGCGCACAGGGGGCGAGGATTTTTCACCGGGGAGCTGTTTTTT.

The chain couples TRBV7-9 to TRBJ2-5; possible D gene TRBD1, 6 bases. CDR1 is SEHNR, CDR2 FQNEAQ, per germline (reference sequence). V shed 4 bases and J shed 5 bases, with 17 bases lying between them. This CDR3 has 15 amino acids. The chain's CDR3 is CASSSSYITGETQYF. CDR3 nucleotide sequence: TGTGCCAGCAGCTCCTCCTATATTACAGGGGAGACCCAGTACTTC.

This sequence joins TRBV4-3 and TRBJ2-7; D gene unclear. The CDR3 consists of 14 residues. V shed 2 bases and J shed 1 base, with 9 bases lying between them. The germline gives CDR1 LGHNA, CDR2 YSLEER. CDR3 nucleotide sequence: TGCGCCAGCAGCCAAATCGGGTCTTCCTACGAGCAGTACTTC. Its protein product is CASSQIGSSYEQYF.

The V gene is TRBV30, the J gene TRBJ2-3, with D possibly being TRBD1 (5 bases). From germline, CDR1 is GTSNPN and CDR2 SVGIG (reference sequence). This CDR3 region has 14 residues. V was trimmed by 1 base and J by 6 bases, leaving 14 bases between them. The chain's CDR3 is CAWSEGNPGDTQYF. The DNA for the CDR3 is TGTGCCTGGAGTGAGGGGAACCCCGGGGATACGCAGTATTTT.

The chain uses TRBV6-5 and TRBJ2-7; 9 bases line up with TRBD1. CDR1 and CDR2 from the germline V gene are MNHEY and SVGAGI. The CDR3 is 15 residues long. The V and J ends lost 0 bases and 5 bases, in that order; junction bases with no gene match: 5. For the CDR3, the DNA is TGTGCCAGCAGTTACTCCGGGACAGGGAGCCACGAGCAGTACTTC. As protein: CASSYSGTGSHEQYF.

This sequence joins TRBV5-4 and TRBJ2-1; 12 nucleotides match TRBD2. Unmatched junction bases numbered 8, after V lost 4 bases and J lost 3 bases. The CDR3 extends over 17 amino acids. Looked up from germline, CDR1 is SGHNT and CDR2 is YYREEE (reference sequence). As DNA, the CDR3 is TGTGCCAGCAGCCCGTCGACTAGCGGGGGTTTCTACAATGAGCAGTTCTTC. Translation: CASSPSTSGGFYNEQFF.

Remarks on this clone: One end of the junction fails to match germline, which may point to a read error. The chain is built from TRBV4-1 and TRBJ2-1; 9 bases match TRBD2. The CDR3 consists of 17 residues. Germline loops: CDR1 MGHRA, CDR2 YSYEKL. This CDR3 reads CASSQAAWSGRPTEQFF. The CDR3 bases are TGCGCCAGCAGTCAAGCCGCCTGGAGCGGGAGGCCGACGGAGCAGTTCTTC.

J is TRBJ2-3 and V is TRBV9; possible D gene TRBD1, 6 bases. Germline V CDR1 and CDR2: SGDLS, YYNGEE. The CDR3 totals 16 residues. V lost 3 bases and J lost 0, with 14 bases in between. DNA for the CDR3: TGTGCCAGCAGCGGGACGGGACATATTAGCACAGATACGCAGTATTTT. Translating it yields CASSGTGHISTDTQYF.

The V gene is TRBV5-6, the J gene TRBJ2-5; 10 bases agree with TRBD2. V lost 2 bases to trimming and J lost 5 bases; unmatched junction nucleotides: 6. The germline gives CDR1 SGHDT, CDR2 YYEEEE. The CDR3 sequence is 15 residues long. The CDR3 DNA follows: TGTGCCAGCAGCTTAACAACTAGCGGGGACGAGACCCAGTACTTC. Residues: CASSLTTSGDETQYF.

The chain combines TRBV4-3 with TRBJ1-6, with D unresolved. Looked up from germline, CDR1 is LGHNA and CDR2 is YSLEER. The CDR3 has 14 amino acids. Trimming removed 0 bases at V and 15 bases at J, with 15 bases between. The CDR3 DNA reads TGCGCCAGCAGCCAAGATATTATAGGAGGCCTCCTCCACTTT. This translates into CASSQDIIGGLLHF.

This clone has at least ten counts. The chain is built from TRBV2 and TRBJ1-2; a possible D gene is TRBD1 (6 bases). Germline CDR1 reads SNHLY; CDR2 reads FYNNEI. This CDR3 region has 16 residues. The V gene lost 6 bases and the J gene lost 4 bases, with 21 bases spanning the gap. The CDR3 region is CASSDSQGGGGYGYTF. CDR3 nucleotides: TGTGCCAGCAGCGACTCTCAAGGGGGAGGGGGCTATGGCTACACCTTC.

DNA of the CDR3: TGTGCCAGCTCACCGAACCCAGGGGGTGAGGAAAAACTGTTTTTT. As protein: CASSPNPGGEEKLFF. This chain links TRBV18 with TRBJ1-4; 7 nucleotides agree with TRBD1. V was clipped by 3 bases and J by 8 bases; unmatched bases: 9. From germline, CDR1 is KGHSH and CDR2 LQKENI. This CDR3 has 15 amino acids.

This clone was seen just once. The rearrangement links TRBV27 to TRBJ2-3; 7 bases match TRBD1. V lost 0 bases and J lost 4; bases outside the gene matches: 7. Germline-derived CDR1 and CDR2 are MNHEY and SMNVEV (reference sequence). The CDR3 extends over 16 amino acids. CDR3 coding DNA: TGTGCCAGCAGTTTATCGGCAGGGGGTTGGTCAGATACGCAGTATTTT. Translated, it gives CASSLSAGGWSDTQYF.

The chain employs TRBV7-9 and TRBJ2-7, with D maybe TRBD1 (6 bases). The ends were cut back, 5 bases at V and 3 bases at J, with 20 bases in the middle. Germline V lookup: CDR1 SEHNR, CDR2 FQNEAQ (reference sequence). CDR3 length equals 16 residues. The CDR3 protein is CASSPSGGRGYYEQYF. The CDR3, as DNA: TGTGCCAGCAGCCCGAGCGGCGGAAGGGGGTACTACGAGCAGTACTTC. Full variable domain (remainder filled in from reference TRBV7-9 and TRBJ2-7): DTGVSQNPRHKITKRGQNVTFRCDPISEHNRLYWYRQTLGQGPEFLTYFQNEAQLEKSRLLSDRFSAERPKGSFSTLEIQRTEQGDSAMYLCASSPSGGRGYYEQYFGPGTRLTVT.

This clone showed up just once. This rearrangement joins TRBV4-1 to TRBJ2-7; 7 nucleotides agree with TRBD1. CDR1 and CDR2 (germline): MGHRA, YSYEKL. Germline trimming cut 0 bases from V and 3 bases from J; bases unmatched to any gene: 5. The CDR3 runs 15 residues. CDR3: CASSQDLGQNYEQYF. For the CDR3, the DNA is TGCGCCAGCAGCCAAGATCTGGGACAGAACTACGAGCAGTACTTC.

This rearrangement joins TRBV7-9 to TRBJ2-7; TRBD2 matches 11 bases. V lost 5 bases and J lost 3; bases outside the gene matches: 18. The CDR3 contains 19 residues. CDR1 is SEHNR, CDR2 FQNEAQ, per germline (reference sequence). DNA for the CDR3: TGTGCCAGCAGCGGCGTTGACAGGGAGGGGACTAGCGGTCTCTACGAGCAGTACTTC. Its translation is CASSGVDREGTSGLYEQYF.